This TCR beta chain was sequenced in a study of blood T cell repertoires in COVID-19. Trimming shortened V by 3 bases and J by 0 bases, and 10 bases separated the two germline ends. This CDR3 is built from 14 residues. In germline, CDR1 is SGHRS, CDR2 YFSETQ. Data came from immunoSEQ multiplex PCR; TCRdb stores just in-frame clones and leaves some out. Of approximately 100,000 clones listed, 85% are singletons. The sample taken for sequencing was peripheral blood. The rearrangement links TRBV5-1 to TRBJ2-7; tentative D call: TRBD2 (5 bases). This receptor was taken from an elderly man with acute or convalescent COVID-19. The CDR3: CASSSGMSSYEQYF. The CDR3 DNA reads TGCGCCAGCAGCTCCGGGATGAGCTCCTACGAGCAGTACTTC.